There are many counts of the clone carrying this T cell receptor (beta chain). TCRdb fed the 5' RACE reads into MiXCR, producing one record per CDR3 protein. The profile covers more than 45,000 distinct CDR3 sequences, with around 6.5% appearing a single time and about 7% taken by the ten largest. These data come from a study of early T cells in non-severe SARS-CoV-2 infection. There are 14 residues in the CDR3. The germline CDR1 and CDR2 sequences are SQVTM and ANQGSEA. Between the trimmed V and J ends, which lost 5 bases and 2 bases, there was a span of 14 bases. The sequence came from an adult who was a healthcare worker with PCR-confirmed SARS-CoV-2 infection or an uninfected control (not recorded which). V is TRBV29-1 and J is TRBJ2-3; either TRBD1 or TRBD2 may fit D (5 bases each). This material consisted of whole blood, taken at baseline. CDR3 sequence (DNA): TGCAGCGTTTTAGACGGGACCTTCACAGATACGCAGTATTTT. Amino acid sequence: CSVLDGTFTDTQYF.